The clone carrying this T cell receptor (beta chain) was seen a few times. Stated time point: patch test 2, 6 weeks after DPC sensitization. Indicated treatment: therapeutic diphenylcyclopropenone sensitization with weekly scalp DPC. Individual cDNA molecules had unique molecular identifiers attached to them by the library. MiXCR was run by TCRdb on the RACE reads, yielding one entry per CDR3 protein. The data show 95,000 or so distinct CDR3 sequences, with more than 9.5% seen just once and more than 3% held by the top ten. This sample stems from a study of human T cells and chemical hapten exposure. Study at large: On about 2 cm by about 2 cm of upper inner arm skin, sensitization was performed with 2% DPC. Patients were mainly female, each with alopecia areata, totalis or universalis.

V dropped 7 bases and J dropped 1; count of bases not matched to a gene: 7. The CDR3 is made up of 15 amino acids. Germline-derived CDR1 and CDR2 are KGHDR and SFDVKD. Sequenced here: whole blood, sampled in connection with sensitization to the hapten diphenylcyclopropenone (DPC). The J gene is TRBJ2-7, the V gene TRBV24-1, with 9 bases fitting TRBD1. This clonotype originated in a woman aged 40-49 years with alopecia areata. Some clones in this sample may be carry-over from other donors' samples. The CDR3 DNA reads TGTGCCACCAGCGGATGGGGACAGGGTTCCTACGAGCAGTACTTC. Translated: CATSGWGQGSYEQYF.